These 32 T cell receptor beta chains came from one sample sequenced in a study of cytomegalovirus exposure and HLA in healthy donors. The study ran its PCR with 60 Vbeta and 13 Jbeta primers. Data came from immunoSEQ multiplex PCR; TCRdb stores just in-frame clones and leaves some out. The table has roughly 100,000 clones, roughly 80% seen once. Material for sequencing was PBMCs. The receptors were gathered from a woman in her thirties or forties in good health and CMV-seropositive.

This clone turned up a few times. The V call is TRBV7-2, the J call TRBJ2-5; 8 bases are a match to TRBD2. Germline lookup yields CDR1 SGHTA and CDR2 FQGNSA. The V segment lost 6 bases and the J segment 4 bases; nucleotides outside the gene matches: 4. The CDR3 is 13 amino acids. CDR3 nucleotides: TGTGCCAGCAGGCGGGGGACTAGAGAGACCCAGTACTTC. Protein sequence: CASRRGTRETQYF.

This clone has just one count. The chain is built from TRBV6-5 and TRBJ1-2, with D maybe TRBD1 (5 bases). Germline CDR1 and CDR2: MNHEY and SVGAGI. Trimming pared 2 bases from V and 1 base from J, leaving 8 bases between. This CDR3 is 14 amino acids long. The CDR3 bases are TGTGCCAGCAGTTACGGCCAGGGTAACTATGGCTACACCTTC. This sequence encodes CASSYGQGNYGYTF.

As DNA, the CDR3 is TGTGCCAGCAGTTTCGCCGCAAACGAGGATGAGCAGTTCTTC. It yields the protein CASSFAANEDEQFF. V is TRBV27 and J is TRBJ2-1; D uncertain. The CDR3 is made up of 14 amino acids. The germline V and J ends were trimmed by 3 bases and 8 bases, with 14 bases remaining between them. Germline V gene lookup returns CDR1 MNHEY and CDR2 SMNVEV (reference sequence).

The chain links TRBV28 to TRBJ2-7; 8 nucleotides match TRBD2. The V gene end was trimmed by 4 bases and the J gene end by 2 bases; junction bases not matched to a gene: 7. Germline CDR1 is MDHEN and CDR2 is SYDVKM. There are 15 residues in the CDR3. CDR3 in amino acids: CASSSEGLGPYEQYF. DNA for the CDR3: TGTGCCAGCAGTTCTGAGGGACTAGGACCCTACGAGCAGTACTTC.

V gene TRBV4-1 combines with J gene TRBJ2-3; 7 nucleotides agree with TRBD2. J was trimmed by 5 bases and V by 4 bases; bases with no gene match: 30. The CDR3 loop spans 22 amino acids. The V gene's germline CDR1 is MGHRA and CDR2 YSYEKL. CDR3 residues: CASSRYFSGPATSAGQGDTQYF. The CDR3 coding sequence is TGCGCCAGCAGCCGTTACTTTTCAGGCCCCGCTACTAGCGCCGGGCAAGGAGATACGCAGTATTTT.

The chain carries TRBV10-3 and TRBJ2-7; no clear D gene. Trimming removed 0 bases at V and 0 bases at J, with 6 bases between. CDR1 is ENHRY, CDR2 SYGVKD, per germline. The CDR3 sequence is 14 residues long. The CDR3, as DNA: TGTGCCATCAGTGAGTCTACAGTCTCCTACGAGCAGTACTTC. It encodes CAISESTVSYEQYF.

The chain joins TRBV4-2 to TRBJ2-7; 10 bases line up with TRBD2. This CDR3 spans 18 amino acids. Germline loops: CDR1 LGHNA, CDR2 YNFKEQ. The V segment lost 0 bases and the J segment 7 bases; nucleotides outside the gene matches: 15. CDR3 sequence: CASSQELAGVVGIPEQYF. The CDR3 coding sequence is TGTGCCAGCAGCCAAGAGCTAGCGGGAGTCGTGGGGATACCGGAGCAGTACTTC.

The V call is TRBV28, the J call TRBJ1-4, with 9 positions matching TRBD1. Germline loops: CDR1 MDHEN, CDR2 SYDVKM. V shed 3 bases, J shed 6 bases, and the junction held 2 bases outside the gene matches. CDR3 length equals 14 residues. The chain's CDR3 is CASSLGTGYEKLFF. The CDR3 DNA reads as TGTGCCAGCAGTTTGGGGACAGGGTATGAAAAACTGTTTTTT.

Note on this clone: This sample also contains other DNA sequences that code for the same CDR3. The CDR3 bases are TGCAGCGTTGGGGAGACAGGTCCCAATCAGCCCCAGCATTTT. This sequence encodes CSVGETGPNQPQHF. The chain uses TRBV29-1 and TRBJ1-5, with D possibly matching TRBD1 (6 bases). V dropped 4 bases and J dropped 3 bases, with 13 bases sitting between them. Germline loops: CDR1 SQVTM, CDR2 ANQGSEA. The CDR3 is 14 amino acids.

The chain joins TRBV5-1 to TRBJ2-5, with 8 bases that match TRBD2. The DNA matches TRBJ2-7 better at its end, which makes the J call doubtful. This CDR3 is 21 amino acids long. Germline V CDR1 and CDR2: SGHRS, YFSETQ. CDR3 sequence reads: CASSLFGQLGGGSVWSYEQYF. DNA for the CDR3: TGCGCCAGCAGCTTGTTCGGGCAGTTAGGCGGGGGGAGTGTTTGGTCCTACGAGCAGTACTTC.

This rearrangement joins TRBV11-3 to TRBJ2-5; possibly TRBD1 for D (6 bases). The CDR3 contains 14 residues. Germline lookup yields CDR1 SGHNT and CDR2 YENEEA. V was pared by 5 bases and J by 5 bases, with 15 bases between. The CDR3 here is CASSRNRVRETQYF. The CDR3 region has the DNA TGTGCCAGCAGCCGAAACAGGGTTCGGGAGACCCAGTACTTC.

CDR3 bases: TGTGCCTCAAGTAATTCAGGGATTCCCGGGGAGCTGTTTTTT. It yields the protein CASSNSGIPGELFF. This chain links TRBV30 with TRBJ2-2, with a weak D call TRBD1 (5 bases). V lost 7 bases to trimming and J lost 6 bases, with 18 bases between them. Per the germline V gene, CDR1 is GTSNPN and CDR2 is SVGIG (reference sequence). The CDR3 has 14 residues.

The chain links TRBV5-1 to TRBJ1-5; no clear D. V lost 4 bases to trimming and J lost 0 bases, with 8 bases between them. Germline values: CDR1 SGHRS, CDR2 YFSETQ. The CDR3 is made up of 14 amino acids. DNA of the CDR3: TGCGCCAGCAGCCCTTGGGCTAGCAATCAGCCCCAGCATTTT. This gives the protein CASSPWASNQPQHF. The full variable domain, with the rest looked up from reference TRBV5-1 and TRBJ1-5, is KAGVTQTPRYLIKTRGQQVTLSCSPISGHRSVSWYQQTPGQGLQFLFEYFSETQRNKGNFPGRFSGRQFSNSRSEMNVSTLELGDSALYLCASSPWASNQPQHFGDGTRLSIL.

This clone appeared once. The chain links TRBV5-1 to TRBJ1-1, with TRBD1 identical over 7 bases. This CDR3 is 15 amino acids long. V dropped 4 bases and J dropped 5; count of bases not matched to a gene: 11. The germline CDR1 and CDR2 sequences are SGHRS and YFSETQ. The CDR3 is CASSPGGGGRTEAFF. Written as DNA, the CDR3 is TGCGCCAGCAGCCCGGGAGGGGGCGGAAGGACTGAAGCTTTCTTT.

This chain joins TRBV5-1 and TRBJ1-1, with 8 nucleotides matching TRBD1. The germline gives CDR1 SGHRS, CDR2 YFSETQ. The trim removed 4 bases at V and 1 base at J, leaving 6 bases unmatched. The CDR3 has 15 residues. The CDR3 DNA follows: TGCGCCAGCAGCCGGCAGGGGGCGTCGAACACTGAAGCTTTCTTT. Translated: CASSRQGASNTEAFF.

V usage is TRBV29-1 and J usage is TRBJ1-1; 7 positions match TRBD1. Germline V gene sequence: CDR1 SQVTM, CDR2 ANQGSEA. The V gene end was trimmed by 7 bases and the J gene end by 1 base; junction bases not matched to a gene: 6. The CDR3 is 13 residues long. The CDR3 protein is CSAEDRPNTEAFF. The CDR3 DNA reads as TGCAGCGCAGAGGACAGGCCGAACACTGAAGCTTTCTTT.

CDR3 in amino acids: CASSPLAGPTDTQYF. CDR3 nucleotides: TGTGCCAGCAGCCCACTAGCGGGGCCCACAGATACGCAGTATTTT. V is TRBV6-5 and J is TRBJ2-3, with 10 bases lining up with TRBD2. The CDR3 runs to 15 residues. Per the germline V gene, CDR1 is MNHEY and CDR2 is SVGAGI. The junction had 5 bases not matched to a gene; V was cut back by 6 bases and J by 2 bases.

This chain uses TRBV11-3 with TRBJ2-1; 10 nucleotides agree with TRBD2. Germline V gene sequence: CDR1 SGHNT, CDR2 YENEEA. CDR3 length equals 16 residues. After removal of 3 bases from V and 8 bases from J, the junction contained 10 bases not matched to a gene. The CDR3 bases are TGTGCCAGCAGCTTGGGGAGCGGGAGGGCCTTCGATGAGCAGTTCTTC. Amino acid sequence: CASSLGSGRAFDEQFF.

The chain links TRBV6-1 to TRBJ2-5, with TRBD1 identical over 8 bases. The CDR3 consists of 14 residues. V shed 9 bases and J 4 bases; nucleotides not matched to a gene: 10. Germline-derived CDR1 and CDR2 are MNHNS and SASEGT. The CDR3 reads CASIPGGASETQYF. The CDR3, as DNA: TGTGCCAGTATCCCAGGGGGCGCATCAGAGACCCAGTACTTC.

V gene TRBV27 combines with J gene TRBJ2-7; TRBD2 agrees at 11 bases. The CDR3 runs to 15 residues. The J segment lost 2 bases and the V segment lost 6 bases, leaving 6 bases of the junction unmatched. The germline V gene encodes CDR1 MNHEY and CDR2 SMNVEV (reference sequence). DNA of the CDR3: TGTGCCAGCAGGACTAGCGGGAATCAGCCCTACGAGCAGTACTTC. Translating it yields CASRTSGNQPYEQYF.

J is TRBJ2-7 and V is TRBV7-6; D is possibly TRBD2 (6 bases). Germline lookup yields CDR1 SGHVS and CDR2 FNYEAQ. V lost 4 bases, J lost 6 bases, and 7 bases lay in between. This CDR3 spans 11 amino acids. CDR3 in amino acids: CASSYGGEQYF. For the CDR3, the DNA is TGTGCCAGCAGCTACGGGGGCGAGCAGTACTTC.

This clone appeared a few times. The chain joins TRBV4-2 to TRBJ1-5; no definite D call. V was pared by 0 bases and J by 6 bases, with 6 bases between. This CDR3 has 13 amino acids. The germline gives CDR1 LGHNA, CDR2 YNFKEQ. CDR3 DNA sequence: TGTGCCAGCAGCCAAGAATACGGTCAGCCCCAGCATTTT. Encoded protein: CASSQEYGQPQHF.

In its sample, this clone was seen a few times. The rearrangement joins TRBV4-2 to TRBJ2-1; TRBD1 might be the D (6 bases). V was pared by 0 bases and J by 8 bases, with 11 bases between. Germline V gives CDR1 LGHNA, CDR2 YNFKEQ. The CDR3 extends over 14 amino acids. The chain's CDR3 is CASSQDWGHYEQFF. CDR3 nucleotide sequence: TGTGCCAGCAGCCAAGATTGGGGGCACTATGAGCAGTTCTTC.

The J gene is TRBJ2-7, the V gene TRBV28; possible D gene TRBD2, 5 bases. Germline V gene sequence: CDR1 MDHEN, CDR2 SYDVKM. Trimming shortened V by 5 bases and J by 3 bases, and 17 bases separated the two germline ends. This CDR3 is 15 amino acids long. CDR3 bases: TGTGCCAGCAGTCCGCCCCCCAGCGCGGGCTACGAGCAGTACTTC. Its translation: CASSPPPSAGYEQYF.

This clone came up a few times. The CDR3 reads CASSTPVTWKDADYGYTF. The CDR3 DNA reads as TGTGCCAGCAGCACCCCTGTGACTTGGAAAGATGCTGACTATGGCTACACCTTC. The V and J genes are TRBV5-6 and TRBJ1-2; the D is unclear. Trimming took 4 bases from V and 3 from J, leaving 25 bases between them. Germline assignment: CDR1 SGHDT and CDR2 YYEEEE. The CDR3 has 18 amino acids.

The chain joins TRBV5-1 to TRBJ2-1, with 7 bases fitting TRBD1. This CDR3 spans 15 amino acids. The germline gives CDR1 SGHRS, CDR2 YFSETQ. J lost 0 bases, V lost 6 bases, and 6 bases had no gene match. The CDR3 coding sequence is TGCGCCAGCACCACAGGGGACAGCTCCTACAATGAGCAGTTCTTC. Residues: CASTTGDSSYNEQFF. Using reference TRBV5-1 and TRBJ2-1 for the parts outside the CDR3, the full variable domain is KAGVTQTPRYLIKTRGQQVTLSCSPISGHRSVSWYQQTPGQGLQFLFEYFSETQRNKGNFPGRFSGRQFSNSRSEMNVSTLELGDSALYLCASTTGDSSYNEQFFGPGTRLTVL.

The chain has TRBV18 and TRBJ1-2; 10 bases are shared with TRBD1. V trimming: 6 bases; J trimming: 0 bases; junction bases outside the gene matches: 1. CDR3 length: 14 residues. The germline V gene has CDR1 KGHSH and CDR2 LQKENI. This CDR3 reads CASSGQGPNYGYTF. The CDR3 DNA sequence: TGTGCCAGCTCGGGACAGGGGCCTAACTATGGCTACACCTTC. The full variable domain, rest sourced from reference TRBV18 and TRBJ1-2, is NAGVMQNPRHLVRRRGQEARLRCSPMKGHSHVYWYRQLPEEGLKFMVYLQKENIIDESGMPKERFSAEFPKEGPSILRIQQVVRGDSAAYFCASSGQGPNYGYTFGSGTRLTVV.

The CDR3 reads CASKGQGAEKLFF. The CDR3 DNA follows: TGTGCCAGCAAGGGACAGGGGGCCGAAAAACTGTTTTTT. The V and J genes are TRBV2 and TRBJ1-4, with 12 bases that match TRBD1. CDR3 length: 13 residues. Germline V CDR1 and CDR2: SNHLY, FYNNEI. The ends lost 7 bases at V and 8 bases at J; junction bases unmatched: 2.

This clone was seen once. The chain uses TRBV6-6 and TRBJ1-2; unclear D gene. Germline values: CDR1 MNHNY, CDR2 SVGAGI (reference sequence). Deletions cut 5 bases from V and 0 bases from J, with 4 bases between. The CDR3 runs 12 residues. CDR3 bases: TGTGCCAGCAGTCAGTCTAACTATGGCTACACCTTC. Translated: CASSQSNYGYTF.

The V call is TRBV7-8, the J call TRBJ2-1; 14 nucleotides align to TRBD2. Germline CDR1 SGHVS, CDR2 FQNEAQ. This CDR3 region has 16 residues. The junction had 4 bases not matched to a gene; V was cut back by 3 bases and J by 6 bases. CDR3 loop: CASSLDGTSGSNEQFF. CDR3 in DNA: TGTGCCAGCAGCTTGGACGGGACTAGCGGGAGCAATGAGCAGTTCTTC.

J is TRBJ1-2 and V is TRBV4-1, with D maybe TRBD1 (6 bases). V lost 4 bases and J 4 bases, leaving 19 bases between the germline ends. Germline V gives CDR1 MGHRA, CDR2 YSYEKL. The CDR3 runs 16 residues. The CDR3 is CASSRTARGRGYGYTF. CDR3 sequence (DNA): TGCGCCAGCAGCCGTACGGCCAGGGGACGAGGCTATGGCTACACCTTC.

V is TRBV28 and J is TRBJ2-2; 10 nucleotides agree with TRBD1. Germline assignment: CDR1 MDHEN and CDR2 SYDVKM. V lost 6 bases, J lost 1 base, and 2 bases stayed unmatched. This CDR3 spans 15 amino acids. CDR3 nucleotide sequence: TGTGCCAGCAGGCGGACAGGGGGGAACACCGGGGAGCTGTTTTTT. Translated, it gives CASRRTGGNTGELFF. Complete variable domain (other parts from reference TRBV28 and TRBJ2-2): DVKVTQSSRYLVKRTGEKVFLECVQDMDHENMFWYRQDPGLGLRLIYFSYDVKMKEKGDIPEGYSVSREKKERFSLILESASTNQTSMYLCASRRTGGNTGELFFGEGSRLTVL.